A selection of T cell receptor beta chains follows, all from one sample in a study of blood T cell repertoires in COVID-19. Some clones are missing from TCRdb's copy, which holds only in-frame ones; the method was immunoSEQ multiplex PCR. The sample carries roughly 100,000 clones, approximately 81% recorded once. The sample taken for sequencing was peripheral blood. These receptors came from a woman between 65 and 79 years old with active or convalescent COVID-19. The CDR3 runs from the conserved cysteine through the conserved F or W. Each record gives: clone size, CDR3 length, D gene, J gene, V gene, CDR3 protein, CDR3 DNA. D genes are given only for firm matches. Expanded clones get a size class; other rows say once, few or many, or leave the size out.

NA	12	NA	TRBJ1-5	TRBV19	CASSTDSFFQHF	TGTGCCAGTAGTACGGACAGTTTCTTTCAGCATTTT
NA	14	NA	TRBJ2-5	TRBV7-8	CASTLRGYQETQYF	TGTGCCAGCACTCTCAGGGGATACCAAGAGACCCAGTACTTC
NA	13	NA	TRBJ2-3	TRBV9	CASSPRVSDTQYF	TGTGCCAGCAGCCCTAGAGTATCAGATACGCAGTATTTT
NA	11	NA	TRBJ1-2	TRBV6-5	CASASGYGYTF	TGTGCCAGCGCCAGTGGCTATGGCTACACCTTC
few	15	TRBD1	TRBJ1-6	TRBV19	CASSTGGQGYSPLHF	TGTGCCAGTAGTACCGGCGGACAGGGTTATTCACCCCTCCACTTT
NA	12	NA	TRBJ1-6	TRBV6-2/TRBV6-3	CASSYPGSPLHF	TGTGCCAGCAGTTACCCAGGATCACCCCTCCACTTT
once	16	NA	TRBJ1-2	TRBV7-2	CASSLYGGAVTSGYTF	TGTGCCAGCAGCTTATATGGGGGGGCAGTAACCTCCGGCTACACCTTC
NA	13	TRBD1	TRBJ1-1	TRBV9	CASTDRVDTEAFF	TGTGCCAGCACCGACAGGGTTGACACTGAAGCTTTCTTT
NA	14	NA	TRBJ2-7	TRBV7-3	CASSSQGGPYEQYF	TGTGCCAGCAGCTCACAGGGGGGGCCCTACGAGCAGTACTTC
once	13	NA	TRBJ1-2	TRBV5-4	CASSLTGAYGYTF	TGTGCCAGCAGCTTGACCGGTGCTTATGGCTACACCTTC
NA	17	TRBD1	TRBJ1-1	TRBV28	CASSTAGRGRWNTEAFF	TGTGCCAGCAGTACAGCCGGCAGGGGGCGGTGGAACACTGAAGCTTTCTTT
NA	14	TRBD1	TRBJ1-3	TRBV5-6	CASSPTGDGNTIYF	TGTGCCAGCAGCCCGACAGGGGATGGAAACACCATATATTTT
NA	15	NA	TRBJ2-3	TRBV6-1	CASSESAGKTDTQYF	TGTGCCAGCAGTGAATCGGCGGGGAAGACAGATACGCAGTATTTT
NA	17	TRBD2	TRBJ2-3	TRBV6-2/TRBV6-3	CASSLVIAGGETDTQYF	TGTGCCAGCAGTTTAGTTATAGCGGGAGGCGAGACAGATACGCAGTATTTT
NA	11	NA	TRBJ2-1	TRBV20-1	CSARDLRLGFF	TGCAGTGCTAGAGATCTCAGGTTGGGCTTCTTC
NA	15	NA	TRBJ1-6	TRBV5-1	CASSSDPDRSSPLHF	TGCGCCAGCAGCTCCGACCCGGACAGATCCTCACCCCTCCACTTT
NA	13	NA	TRBJ2-6	TRBV28	CASGLSGANVLTF	TGTGCCAGCGGACTCTCTGGGGCCAACGTCCTGACTTTC
NA	15	NA	TRBJ1-2	TRBV28	CASSSGQGRGYGYTF	TGTGCCAGCAGTTCTGGGCAGGGGCGCGGCTATGGCTACACCTTC
NA	14	TRBD2	TRBJ2-1	TRBV19	CASSILAGGGSRFF	TGTGCCAGTAGTATCCTAGCGGGGGGCGGTAGTAGGTTCTTC
NA	14	TRBD2	TRBJ2-5	TRBV11-2	CASSPVAGAETQYF	TGTGCCAGCAGCCCCGTAGCGGGAGCGGAGACCCAGTACTTC
NA	15	NA	TRBJ1-1	TRBV13	CASSIEGGWSTEAFF	TGTGCCAGCAGCATCGAAGGAGGTTGGTCCACTGAAGCTTTCTTT
NA	14	NA	TRBJ1-5	TRBV30	CAWTRQEGNQPQHF	TGTGCCTGGACTAGGCAGGAGGGCAATCAGCCCCAGCATTTT
NA	14	NA	TRBJ1-6	TRBV7-2	CASSEELYNSPLHF	TGTGCCAGCAGCGAGGAGCTCTATAATTCACCCCTCCACTTT
NA	15	NA	TRBJ2-7	TRBV27	CASSIQGRGRYEQYF	TGTGCCAGCAGTATTCAGGGTAGAGGTCGCTACGAGCAGTACTTC
NA	13	TRBD1	TRBJ1-4	TRBV5-3	CARSLGQGEKLFF	TGTGCCAGAAGCTTGGGACAGGGTGAAAAACTGTTTTTT
NA	14	NA	TRBJ2-7	TRBV3-1/TRBV3-2	CASSPEEGRNEQYF	TGTGCCAGCAGCCCGGAAGAGGGTAGGAACGAGCAGTACTTC
NA	15	NA	TRBJ1-6	TRBV19	CASTTGSSYNSPLHF	TGTGCCAGTACGACGGGGAGCTCCTATAATTCACCCCTCCACTTT
NA	16	NA	TRBJ2-3	TRBV5-4	CASSLAGVLVTDTQYF	TGTGCCAGCAGCTTGGCGGGGGTCTTGGTGACAGATACGCAGTATTTT
NA	15	TRBD1	TRBJ2-7	TRBV5-3	CARRILTDRVHEQYF	TGTGCCAGAAGGATACTAACGGACAGGGTCCACGAGCAGTACTTC
NA	15	TRBD1	TRBJ1-3	TRBV11-2	CASSSGQSSGNTIYF	TGTGCCAGCAGCTCGGGACAGAGCTCTGGAAACACCATATATTTT
NA	13	NA	TRBJ2-3	TRBV30	CAWSPGTTDTQYF	TGTGCCTGGAGCCCCGGGACAACAGATACGCAGTATTTT
NA	15	NA	TRBJ2-7	TRBV29-1	CSVEDLQTLTYEQYF	TGCAGCGTTGAAGATCTACAGACCCTAACCTACGAGCAGTACTTC
NA	12	NA	TRBJ1-2	TRBV7-2	CASTQWRDGYTF	TGTGCCAGCACCCAGTGGAGGGACGGCTACACCTTC
NA	12	TRBD2	TRBJ2-1	TRBV18	CASSGLTNEQFF	TGTGCCAGCTCGGGACTAACTAATGAGCAGTTCTTC
NA	13	NA	TRBJ1-6	TRBV19	CASSVQNNSPLHF	TGTGCCAGTAGTGTTCAGAATAATTCACCCCTCCACTTT
NA	15	TRBD2	TRBJ2-4	TRBV9	CASSVGGSAKNIQYF	TGTGCCAGCAGCGTAGGCGGGAGCGCCAAAAACATTCAGTACTTC
once	11	NA	TRBJ2-7	TRBV7-8	CASSPQPEQYF	TGTGCCAGCAGCCCACAGCCTGAGCAGTACTTC
NA	18	NA	TRBJ1-3	TRBV4-1	CASSQDSPHRSAGNTIYF	TGCGCCAGCAGCCAAGATTCCCCCCACAGGTCGGCCGGAAACACCATATATTTT
once	15	TRBD2	TRBJ2-1	TRBV4-3	CASSQGLAVYNEQFF	TGCGCCAGCAGCCAGGGGCTAGCGGTCTACAATGAGCAGTTCTTC
NA	13	NA	TRBJ1-5	TRBV19	CASSFQGAQPQHF	TGTGCCAGTAGTTTTCAGGGCGCGCAGCCCCAGCATTTT
NA	15	TRBD2	TRBJ2-3	TRBV2	CASGQLAGGGDTQYF	TGTGCCAGCGGCCAACTAGCGGGGGGAGGTGATACGCAGTATTTT
NA	14	NA	TRBJ2-1	TRBV6-4	CASRPGPGNNEQFF	TGTGCCAGCAGGCCGGGCCCCGGGAACAATGAGCAGTTCTTC
NA	13	NA	TRBJ1-1	TRBV7-2	CASRGGRWTEAFF	TGTGCCAGCCGCGGGGGGCGGTGGACTGAAGCTTTCTTT
NA	17	NA	TRBJ2-7	TRBV30	CAWSSNRDFGVIHEQYF	TGTGCCTGGAGTTCCAACCGGGACTTCGGTGTAATCCACGAGCAGTACTTC
NA	15	NA	TRBJ2-7	TRBV11-2	CASSFSGWTSYEQYF	TGTGCCAGCAGCTTCTCAGGGTGGACCTCCTACGAGCAGTACTTC
NA	13	NA	TRBJ1-1	TRBV28	CASSSYRVTEAFF	TGTGCCAGCAGTTCGTACAGGGTCACTGAAGCTTTCTTT
once	15	NA	TRBJ1-6	TRBV27	CASSFKVGVGSPLHF	TGTGCCAGCAGTTTTAAAGTCGGGGTCGGTTCACCCCTCCACTTT
NA	14	NA	TRBJ2-7	TRBV7-2	CASSSRLDSYEQYF	TGTGCCAGCAGCTCCCGACTAGATTCCTACGAGCAGTACTTC
NA	14	NA	TRBJ1-4	TRBV28	CASSLASINEKLFF	TGTGCCAGCAGTCTGGCCAGTATTAATGAAAAACTGTTTTTT